A selection of T cell receptor beta chains follows, all from one sample in a study of T cell responses to AZD1222 COVID-19 vaccine. The data were produced by immunoSEQ multiplex PCR, yet TCRdb's version contains in-frame clones alone and is incomplete. The sample contains 75,000 to 95,000 clones, around 85% of which appear only once. Sequencing was performed on peripheral blood, taken 28 days after the second AZD1222 dose. The receptors come from an adult who received the AZD1222 COVID-19 vaccine. Both conserved end residues are part of each CDR3. The order of the fields is V gene, D gene, clone size, J gene, CDR3 DNA, CDR3 protein. The D gene is left open where the match is weak. Some rows mark clone size as missing; the rest say once, few, many or name a class of expanded clone.

V gene: TRBV28
D gene: TRBD1
clone size: NA
J gene: TRBJ2-7
CDR3 DNA: TGTGCCAGCAGCACCCAACGAGGACAGGGAGGACAGTACTTC
CDR3 protein: CASSTQRGQGGQYF

V gene: TRBV7-3
D gene: NA
clone size: once
J gene: TRBJ2-1
CDR3 DNA: TGTGCCAGCAGCGCCCGACGGGCTAAGCAGTTCTTC
CDR3 protein: CASSARRAKQFF

V gene: TRBV19
D gene: TRBD1
clone size: NA
J gene: TRBJ2-1
CDR3 DNA: TGTGCCAGTAACGACAGGGGGTGGAATGAGCAGTTCTTC
CDR3 protein: CASNDRGWNEQFF

V gene: TRBV28
D gene: NA
clone size: NA
J gene: TRBJ2-2
CDR3 DNA: TGTGCCAGCAGTTTGGGGTCACGCACCGGGGAGCTGTTTTTT
CDR3 protein: CASSLGSRTGELFF

V gene: TRBV18
D gene: NA
clone size: NA
J gene: TRBJ2-5
CDR3 DNA: TGTGCCAGCTCACCTAAGGAGACCCAGTACTTC
CDR3 protein: CASSPKETQYF

V gene: TRBV11-2
D gene: NA
clone size: NA
J gene: TRBJ1-2
CDR3 DNA: TGTGCCAGCAGCTCGTATCAGGGAGGCTACACCTTC
CDR3 protein: CASSSYQGGYTF

V gene: TRBV5-6
D gene: NA
clone size: NA
J gene: TRBJ2-7
CDR3 DNA: TGTGCCAGCAGTTACAGATCCGGGACGAGGGAGCAGTACTTC
CDR3 protein: CASSYRSGTREQYF

V gene: TRBV4-3
D gene: TRBD1
clone size: NA
J gene: TRBJ2-3
CDR3 DNA: TGCGCCAGCAGCCAAGCCGGGACAGGGGGCAAGAAGCAGTATTTT
CDR3 protein: CASSQAGTGGKKQYF

V gene: TRBV18
D gene: NA
clone size: NA
J gene: TRBJ1-1
CDR3 DNA: TGTGCCAGCTCAGCAGGGACAAACACTGAAGCTTTCTTT
CDR3 protein: CASSAGTNTEAFF

V gene: TRBV7-9
D gene: NA
clone size: NA
J gene: TRBJ2-3
CDR3 DNA: TGTGCCAGCAGCTACACAGATACGCAGTATTTT
CDR3 protein: CASSYTDTQYF

V gene: TRBV5-1
D gene: NA
clone size: NA
J gene: TRBJ2-1
CDR3 DNA: TGCGCCAGCAGCTTGTTTATGGCCAATGAGCAGTTCTTC
CDR3 protein: CASSLFMANEQFF

V gene: TRBV28
D gene: NA
clone size: NA
J gene: TRBJ2-1
CDR3 DNA: TGTGCCAGCAGTCCGGCCGGGTCCACCGGCAATGAGCAGTTCTTC
CDR3 protein: CASSPAGSTGNEQFF

V gene: TRBV3-1/TRBV3-2
D gene: NA
clone size: NA
J gene: TRBJ1-6
CDR3 DNA: TGTGCCAGCAGCCCCGCCGCCGGGGTCACCCTCCACTTT
CDR3 protein: CASSPAAGVTLHF

V gene: TRBV16
D gene: TRBD2
clone size: NA
J gene: TRBJ2-7
CDR3 DNA: TGTGCCAGCAGCCCCGGACTAGCGGGCGGCTACGAGCAGTACTTC
CDR3 protein: CASSPGLAGGYEQYF

V gene: TRBV7-9
D gene: TRBD1
clone size: NA
J gene: TRBJ1-2
CDR3 DNA: TGTGCCAGCAGCGAAGACAGGGTCTATGGCTACACCTTC
CDR3 protein: CASSEDRVYGYTF

V gene: TRBV19
D gene: TRBD2
clone size: NA
J gene: TRBJ2-2
CDR3 DNA: TGTGCCAGTAGTGGGCCTAGCGGGGGCCCGAACACCGGGGAGCTGTTTTTT
CDR3 protein: CASSGPSGGPNTGELFF

V gene: TRBV11-3
D gene: NA
clone size: NA
J gene: TRBJ2-3
CDR3 DNA: TGTGCCAGCAGCTACGTTGGAACAGATACGCAGTATTTT
CDR3 protein: CASSYVGTDTQYF

V gene: TRBV18
D gene: TRBD1
clone size: NA
J gene: TRBJ1-4
CDR3 DNA: TGTGCCAGCTCACCAGCTCGACAGGGGGATGAAAAACTGTTTTTT
CDR3 protein: CASSPARQGDEKLFF

V gene: TRBV27
D gene: NA
clone size: NA
J gene: TRBJ2-7
CDR3 DNA: TGTGCCAGCAGTCCCTCTTTCGTGCTGGAGACAACCTACGAGCAGTACTTC
CDR3 protein: CASSPSFVLETTYEQYF

V gene: TRBV4-3
D gene: NA
clone size: few
J gene: TRBJ1-3
CDR3 DNA: TGCGCCAGCAGCCAAGAACACGGGACCCCGATGCCCGGAAACACCATATATTTT
CDR3 protein: CASSQEHGTPMPGNTIYF

V gene: TRBV4-3
D gene: NA
clone size: few
J gene: TRBJ2-1
CDR3 DNA: TGCGCCAGCAGCCACGGCCCCTCTGATGAGCAGTTCTTC
CDR3 protein: CASSHGPSDEQFF

V gene: TRBV7-6
D gene: NA
clone size: once
J gene: TRBJ1-6
CDR3 DNA: TGTGCCAGCAGCCCCCTGGGAGGGATGGATTCACCCCTCCACTTT
CDR3 protein: CASSPLGGMDSPLHF

V gene: TRBV10-3
D gene: TRBD1
clone size: NA
J gene: TRBJ1-2
CDR3 DNA: TGTGCCATCAGTGGGGGGACAGTAGCTAACTATGGCTACACCTTC
CDR3 protein: CAISGGTVANYGYTF

V gene: TRBV28
D gene: TRBD1
clone size: NA
J gene: TRBJ1-2
CDR3 DNA: TGTGCCAGCAGCCCCGGAGGGGGGACAGGGGACTATGGCTACACCTTC
CDR3 protein: CASSPGGGTGDYGYTF

V gene: TRBV5-5
D gene: NA
clone size: NA
J gene: TRBJ1-2
CDR3 DNA: TGTGCCAGCAGCGTAATCTCAGGGACTCCTAACTATGGCTACACCTTC
CDR3 protein: CASSVISGTPNYGYTF

V gene: TRBV11-2
D gene: TRBD2
clone size: NA
J gene: TRBJ2-7
CDR3 DNA: TGTGCCAGCAGCTTACAGCGGGGGCATTCCTACGAGCAGTACTTC
CDR3 protein: CASSLQRGHSYEQYF

V gene: TRBV3-1/TRBV3-2
D gene: TRBD1
clone size: NA
J gene: TRBJ1-6
CDR3 DNA: TGTGCCAGCAGCCAAGGGACAGGCAAAAATTCACCCCTCCACTTT
CDR3 protein: CASSQGTGKNSPLHF

V gene: TRBV18
D gene: NA
clone size: NA
J gene: TRBJ1-1
CDR3 DNA: TGTGCCAGCTCACCTACAGGGCTAAACACTGAAGCTTTCTTT
CDR3 protein: CASSPTGLNTEAFF

V gene: TRBV30
D gene: TRBD1
clone size: NA
J gene: TRBJ1-1
CDR3 DNA: TGTGCCTGGCGACAGGGAGACACTGAAGCTTTCTTT
CDR3 protein: CAWRQGDTEAFF

V gene: TRBV7-9
D gene: NA
clone size: NA
J gene: TRBJ2-3
CDR3 DNA: TGTGCCAGCAGCTCAAATAGCGGCAACACGCAGTATTTT
CDR3 protein: CASSSNSGNTQYF

V gene: TRBV24-1
D gene: NA
clone size: NA
J gene: TRBJ2-5
CDR3 DNA: TGTGCCACCAGTGATCCAACTCCGGGACACCAAGAGACCCAGTACTTC
CDR3 protein: CATSDPTPGHQETQYF

V gene: TRBV15
D gene: NA
clone size: NA
J gene: TRBJ1-1
CDR3 DNA: TGTGCCACCAGCAGAGATCTAGTACAATCGAACACTGAAGCTTTCTTT
CDR3 protein: CATSRDLVQSNTEAFF

V gene: TRBV7-2
D gene: NA
clone size: NA
J gene: TRBJ2-7
CDR3 DNA: TGTGCCAGCAGCGCCCTGGGGACAATCTACGAGCAGTACTTC
CDR3 protein: CASSALGTIYEQYF

V gene: TRBV7-3
D gene: TRBD2
clone size: once
J gene: TRBJ2-3
CDR3 DNA: TGTGCCAGCAGCCGGACTAGCACGAGGACAGATACGCAGTATTTT
CDR3 protein: CASSRTSTRTDTQYF

V gene: TRBV11-1
D gene: NA
clone size: NA
J gene: TRBJ2-7
CDR3 DNA: TGTGCCAGCAGCTTATCCCAGGGTGCTTCGTACGAGCAGTACTTC
CDR3 protein: CASSLSQGASYEQYF

V gene: TRBV6-4
D gene: NA
clone size: NA
J gene: TRBJ1-2
CDR3 DNA: TGTGCCAGCAGTCAAACAGGGTCCTATGGCTACACCTTC
CDR3 protein: CASSQTGSYGYTF

V gene: TRBV30
D gene: NA
clone size: once
J gene: TRBJ1-2
CDR3 DNA: TGTGCCCAGAGAAACACTAACTATGGCTACACCTTC
CDR3 protein: CAQRNTNYGYTF

V gene: TRBV5-4
D gene: NA
clone size: few
J gene: TRBJ2-7
CDR3 DNA: TGTGCCAGCAGTTCCGACATTTACGAGCAGTACTTC
CDR3 protein: CASSSDIYEQYF

V gene: TRBV9
D gene: NA
clone size: medium-sized
J gene: TRBJ2-3
CDR3 DNA: TGTGCCAGCAGCTCGGAGACAGTAGATACGCAGTATTTT
CDR3 protein: CASSSETVDTQYF

V gene: TRBV10-3
D gene: TRBD1
clone size: NA
J gene: TRBJ1-1
CDR3 DNA: TGTGCCATCAGTGGGGGGACAGGGACCACTGAAGCTTTCTTT
CDR3 protein: CAISGGTGTTEAFF

V gene: TRBV7-8
D gene: NA
clone size: NA
J gene: TRBJ2-2
CDR3 DNA: TGTGCCAGCAGCTTCCCGGGAGGGGAGCTGTTTTTT
CDR3 protein: CASSFPGGELFF

V gene: TRBV7-2
D gene: NA
clone size: once
J gene: TRBJ1-4
CDR3 DNA: TGTGCCAGCACCCCCAACAGACCCGTTGCGGGTGAAAAACTGTTTTTT
CDR3 protein: CASTPNRPVAGEKLFF

V gene: TRBV2
D gene: NA
clone size: NA
J gene: TRBJ1-5
CDR3 DNA: TGTGCCAGCAGCTCGGGGAGCAATCAGCCCCAGCATTTT
CDR3 protein: CASSSGSNQPQHF

V gene: TRBV18
D gene: NA
clone size: NA
J gene: TRBJ2-7
CDR3 DNA: TGTGCCAGCTCACAAACGTCCGACTACGAGCAGTACTTC
CDR3 protein: CASSQTSDYEQYF

V gene: TRBV2
D gene: NA
clone size: NA
J gene: TRBJ1-4
CDR3 DNA: TGTGCCAGCAGCGAGAGGGGGGTGCACTCGGCAAAACTGTTTTTT
CDR3 protein: CASSERGVHSAKLFF

V gene: TRBV15
D gene: NA
clone size: NA
J gene: TRBJ1-2
CDR3 DNA: TGTGCCACCAGCAGAGATCTTGGAGGACGCTACACCTTC
CDR3 protein: CATSRDLGGRYTF